This note documents a single TCR beta chain sequence. The CDR3 loop spans 20 amino acids. Trimming at V came to 1 base and at J to 2 bases, leaving 16 bases not matched to a gene. The germline V gene encodes CDR1 DFQATT and CDR2 SNEGSKA (reference sequence). The sample belongs to a study of T cells after yellow fever vaccination. From the 5' RACE reads, TCRdb called clonotypes with MiXCR, one entry per CDR3 protein. The sample holds fewer than 450,000 distinct CDR3 sequences, 11% seen once. V usage is TRBV20-1 and J usage is TRBJ1-5; 11 bases agree with TRBD1. This clonotype was obtained from a young man who received the YFV17D yellow fever vaccine. The material was PBMCs, obtained on the day of the first yellow fever vaccination. The DNA for the CDR3 is TGCAGTGCTAGAGGTTCGGGGGGACAGGGGGGATTATTAGGCAATCAGCCCCAGCATTTT. It translates to CSARGSGGQGGLLGNQPQHF.